This T cell receptor (beta chain) was sequenced for a study of response to subunit inactivated influenza vaccine. This clonotype has a handful of counts. In TCRdb, the RT-PCR reads were re-called with MiXCR into one record per CDR3 protein. Counted here are just under 550,000 distinct CDR3 sequences, around 21% occurring once; the ten biggest clones make up 2.5% to 3%. The CDR3 loop spans 13 amino acids. V dropped 5 bases and J dropped 3; count of bases not matched to a gene: 3. Germline V lookup: CDR1 SGHTA, CDR2 FQGNSA. These data were also reused for a study on T cells expressing NK-cell markers. From that report: cDNA encoding TCR beta was synthesized via 5'RACE template switching incorporating UMIs. It was from sorted CD3+CD56+NKG2C+, CD3+CD56+NKG2C- and CD3+CD56-NKG2C+ T cells that TCR beta repertoires came. One of the eight sequenced donors was seronegative, whereas the other seven were HCMV-seropositive. Several of the experiments relied on an anti-gamma-delta TCR antibody so that only alpha-beta TCR T cells were sorted. These clonotypes also led the CD3+CD56-NKG2C+ fraction in a handful of donors.

This TCR was recovered from a man aged 50 to 60 who received an inactivated influenza vaccine. The V and J genes are TRBV7-2 and TRBJ1-1; TRBD1 agrees at 7 bases. Here the sequenced sample was CD4+ T cells sorted from PBMCs, taken approximately 13 days after vaccination. CDR3: CASSMGQYTEAFF. The CDR3 nucleotides read TGTGCCAGCAGCATGGGACAGTACACTGAAGCTTTCTTT.